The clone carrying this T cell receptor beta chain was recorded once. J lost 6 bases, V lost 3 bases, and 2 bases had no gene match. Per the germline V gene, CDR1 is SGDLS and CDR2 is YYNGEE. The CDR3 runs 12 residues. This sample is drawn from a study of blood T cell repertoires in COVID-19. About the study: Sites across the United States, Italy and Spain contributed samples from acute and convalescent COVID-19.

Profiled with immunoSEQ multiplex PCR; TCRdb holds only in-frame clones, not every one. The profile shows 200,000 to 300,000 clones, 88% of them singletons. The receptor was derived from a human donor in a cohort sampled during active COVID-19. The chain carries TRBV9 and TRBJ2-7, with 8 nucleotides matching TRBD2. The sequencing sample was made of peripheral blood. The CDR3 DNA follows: TGTGCCAGCAGCGGGACTAGCCCCGAGCAGTACTTC. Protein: CASSGTSPEQYF.